This T cell receptor beta chain was sequenced in a study of radiotherapy plus CTLA-4 blockade in lung cancer. This clone has a single count. The protocol was immunoSEQ multiplex PCR, while the TCRdb copy is restricted to in-frame clones and leaves out a portion. The data hold 80,000 to 95,000 clones, with around four fifths observed a single time. The sample was peripheral blood, taken from a patient treated with radiotherapy plus ipilimumab. The TCR sequence derives from a human donor with non-small cell lung cancer who had stable disease on radiotherapy plus ipilimumab.

CDR3 nucleotides: TGTGCCAGCGGATCAGGGACCAATAATTCACCCCTCCACTTT. Translating it yields CASGSGTNNSPLHF. The chain recombines TRBV7-2 with TRBJ1-6; weak D call: TRBD1 (5 bases). In germline, CDR1 is SGHTA, CDR2 FQGNSA. This CDR3 spans 14 amino acids. The V gene lost 8 bases and the J gene lost 5 bases, with 13 bases spanning the gap.